This TCR beta chain was sequenced during a study of regulatory T cells in long-lasting Graves disease. Arm-PCR of CDR3 regions and iRepertoire HTBI primers were the basis on which TCR beta libraries were built. Each CDR3 protein gets one entry after TCRdb re-called the multiplex PCR reads with MiXCR. Of a few hundred thousand distinct CDR3 sequences in the sample, around 24% were seen once. V was shortened by 2 bases and J by 1 base, with 12 bases between the two germline ends. CDR1 MDHEN and CDR2 SYDVKM come from the germline V gene. This CDR3 region has 16 residues. This sample's time point: persistent/refractory GD, antithyroid drugs over 5 years with positive TRAb. Isolated PBMC RNA provided the starting material for the TCR library. This clonotype was recorded at least ten times.

The sample here was peripheral blood mononuclear cells (PBMCs), taken when the disease was refractory, from a patient treated with antithyroid drugs. The source is a female donor with Graves disease. This rearrangement joins TRBV28 to TRBJ2-4; possibly TRBD2 for D (6 bases). The CDR3 is CASSLLGRSAKNIQYF. The CDR3 coding sequence is TGTGCCAGCAGTTTACTGGGGAGGTCCGCCAAAAACATTCAGTACTTC.